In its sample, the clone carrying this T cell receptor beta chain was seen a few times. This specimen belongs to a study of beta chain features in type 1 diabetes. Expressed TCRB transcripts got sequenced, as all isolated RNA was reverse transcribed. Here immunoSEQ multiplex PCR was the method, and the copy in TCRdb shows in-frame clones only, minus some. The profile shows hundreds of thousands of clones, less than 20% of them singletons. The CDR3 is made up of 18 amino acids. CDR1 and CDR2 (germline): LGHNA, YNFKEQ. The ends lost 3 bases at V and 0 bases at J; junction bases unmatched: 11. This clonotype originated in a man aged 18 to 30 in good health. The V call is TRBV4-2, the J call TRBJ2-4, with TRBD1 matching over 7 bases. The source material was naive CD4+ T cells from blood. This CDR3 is CASSQSSGTDIAKNIQYF. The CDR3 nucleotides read TGTGCCAGCAGCCAGAGTTCCGGGACAGATATAGCCAAAAACATTCAGTACTTC.